This TCR beta chain was found in a study of a mutant IDH1 vaccine in newly diagnosed glioma. Study context: With temozolomide cycles, or 4-6 weeks after radiotherapy alone, vaccination was started. Of the patients given treatment, 62.5% were male and about 38% were female, and a mean age of around 41 years was recorded. Pretreatment consisted of radiotherapy, temozolomide, or both, with most receiving both.

The germline gives CDR1 SGHNT, CDR2 YYREEE (reference sequence). Trimming shortened V by 2 bases and J by 8 bases, and 17 bases separated the two germline ends. The CDR3 length is 15 residues. Time point noted: week 23, last vaccination. All doses held 300 ug of mutant IDH1 20-mer peptide, with topical imiquimod. For this clone: Its cognate antigen is unknown.

General study results and limits: Immune responses induced by vaccination arose in 93.3% of the patients.

Profiled with immunoSEQ multiplex PCR; TCRdb holds only in-frame clones, not every one. Of about 60,000 clones listed, around 87% are singletons. The chain has TRBV5-4 and TRBJ2-1; no definite D call. The clonotype comes from a man aged 35-49 years with glioma. The source was PBMCs, collected from a glioma patient whose treatment included an IDH1 peptide vaccine. For the CDR3, the DNA is TGTGCCAGCAGCTTCGGCGGTACCGCCCGGGATGAGCAGTTCTTC. It encodes CASSFGGTARDEQFF.